The 8 T cell receptor beta chains presented below share a single source sample, sequenced in a study of blood T cell repertoires in COVID-19. Measured with immunoSEQ multiplex PCR; TCRdb has only the in-frame clones, and not every one. The repertoire holds about 160,000 clones, with about 89% as singletons. The sequenced sample consisted of peripheral blood. The receptors stem from a man older than 75 with acute or convalescent COVID-19.

This chain uses TRBV5-1 with TRBJ1-4; D is possibly TRBD1 (6 bases). The CDR3 length is 13 residues. Germline loops: CDR1 SGHRS, CDR2 YFSETQ. Trimming shortened V by 4 bases and J by 5 bases, and 9 bases separated the two germline ends. This CDR3 is CASSPGQNEKLFF. The CDR3 DNA follows: TGCGCCAGCAGCCCTGGACAGAATGAAAAACTGTTTTTT. The variable domain in full, completed from reference TRBV5-1 and TRBJ1-4, reads KAGVTQTPRYLIKTRGQQVTLSCSPISGHRSVSWYQQTPGQGLQFLFEYFSETQRNKGNFPGRFSGRQFSNSRSEMNVSTLELGDSALYLCASSPGQNEKLFFGSGTQLSVL.

The V gene is TRBV7-2, the J gene TRBJ2-3, with TRBD2 identical over 10 bases. Germline V lookup: CDR1 SGHTA, CDR2 FQGNSA. The CDR3 totals 15 residues. V was clipped by 6 bases and J by 0 bases; unmatched bases: 3. The CDR3 DNA reads as TGTGCCAGCAGTATTAGCGGGGGGAGCACAGATACGCAGTATTTT. Protein sequence: CASSISGGSTDTQYF.

CDR3 in DNA: TGCGCCAGCAGCTTGGAGGGTAGCGGGTTGGAGACCCAGTACTTC. It encodes CASSLEGSGLETQYF. The J gene is TRBJ2-5, the V gene TRBV5-1; 7 nucleotides align to TRBD2. Per germline, CDR1 SGHRS and CDR2 YFSETQ. With V trimmed by 0 bases and J by 5 bases, 7 bases remained unmatched. This CDR3 has 15 residues.

CDR3: CAWMGPHEGGSPLHF. DNA for the CDR3: TGTGCCTGGATGGGCCCGCACGAAGGTGGTTCACCCCTCCACTTT. The rearrangement uses TRBV30 and TRBJ1-6; no clear D gene. The V end lost 4 bases, the J end lost 9 bases, and 19 bases lay between the germline ends. CDR1 and CDR2 from the germline V gene are GTSNPN and SVGIG (reference sequence). CDR3 length: 15 amino acids.

The chain recombines TRBV4-2 with TRBJ1-2, with 12 bases lining up with TRBD1. Germline V gene data show CDR1 as LGHNA and CDR2 as YNFKEQ. This CDR3 comprises 16 residues. With V trimmed by 1 base and J by 6 bases, 6 bases remained unmatched. The CDR3 bases are TGTGCCAGCAGCCAAGTTCCGGGACAGGGGGCACATGGCTACACCTTC. Protein sequence: CASSQVPGQGAHGYTF.

The gene calls are TRBV28 and TRBJ1-2; possible D gene TRBD1, 6 bases. Germline CDR1 is MDHEN and CDR2 is SYDVKM. V was cut by 11 bases and J by 5 bases, with 15 bases left in between. There are 12 residues in the CDR3. DNA for the CDR3: TGTGCCGCACTCAGACAGGCTTATGGCTACACCTTC. As protein: CAALRQAYGYTF.

The chain is built from TRBV5-6 and TRBJ2-5, with 7 positions matching TRBD2. The germline V gene encodes CDR1 SGHDT and CDR2 YYEEEE. The length of the CDR3 is 14 residues. The V gene end was trimmed by 4 bases and the J gene end by 6 bases; junction bases not matched to a gene: 9. As DNA, the CDR3 is TGTGCCAGCAGCCCGGGAGGCAGGGAGAAGACCCAGTACTTC. Translated, it gives CASSPGGREKTQYF.

The CDR3 loop reads CASSPTGSNEQYF. As DNA, the CDR3 is TGTGCCAGCAGCCCGACAGGGTCCAACGAGCAGTACTTC. The V gene is TRBV5-4, the J gene TRBJ2-7; 7 bases line up with TRBD1. Germline trimming cut 4 bases from V and 5 bases from J; bases unmatched to any gene: 6. The germline CDR1 and CDR2 sequences are SGHNT and YYREEE (reference sequence). The CDR3 has 13 amino acids.